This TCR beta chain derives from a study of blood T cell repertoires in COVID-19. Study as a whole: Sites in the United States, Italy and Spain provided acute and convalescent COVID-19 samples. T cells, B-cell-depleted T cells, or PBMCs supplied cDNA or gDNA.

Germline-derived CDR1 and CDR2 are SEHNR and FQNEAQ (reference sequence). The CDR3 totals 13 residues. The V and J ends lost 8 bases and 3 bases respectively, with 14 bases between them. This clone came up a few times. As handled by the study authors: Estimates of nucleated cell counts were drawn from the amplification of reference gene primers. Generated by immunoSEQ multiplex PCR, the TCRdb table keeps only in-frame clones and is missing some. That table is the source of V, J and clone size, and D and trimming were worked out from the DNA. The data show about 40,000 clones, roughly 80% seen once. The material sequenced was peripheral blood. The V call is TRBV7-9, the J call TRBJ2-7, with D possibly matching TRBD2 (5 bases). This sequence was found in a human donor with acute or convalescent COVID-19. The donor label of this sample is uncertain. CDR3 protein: CASATTTFYEQYF. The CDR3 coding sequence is TGTGCCAGCGCCACGACTACATTCTACGAGCAGTACTTC.